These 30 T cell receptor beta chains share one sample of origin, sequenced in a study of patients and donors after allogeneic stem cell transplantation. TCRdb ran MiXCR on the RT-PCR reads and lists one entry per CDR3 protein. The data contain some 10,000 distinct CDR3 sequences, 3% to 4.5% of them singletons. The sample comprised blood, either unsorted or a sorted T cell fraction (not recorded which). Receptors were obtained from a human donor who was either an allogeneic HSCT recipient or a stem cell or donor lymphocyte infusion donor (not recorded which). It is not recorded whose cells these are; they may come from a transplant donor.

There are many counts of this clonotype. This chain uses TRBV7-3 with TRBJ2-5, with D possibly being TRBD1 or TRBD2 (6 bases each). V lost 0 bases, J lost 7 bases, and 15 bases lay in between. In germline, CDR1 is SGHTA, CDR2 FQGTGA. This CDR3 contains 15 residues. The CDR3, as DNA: TGTGCCAGCAGCTTAACAGTGGGGGGCATCGGGACCCAGTACTTC. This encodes CASSLTVGGIGTQYF.

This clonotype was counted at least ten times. CDR3: CASSHGQGQETQYF. DNA of the CDR3: TGTGCCAGCAGCCACGGACAGGGTCAAGAGACCCAGTACTTC. The chain combines TRBV4-2 with TRBJ2-5, with TRBD1 matching 8 bases. Germline loops: CDR1 LGHNA, CDR2 YNFKEQ. The J segment lost 2 bases and the V segment lost 3 bases, leaving 2 bases of the junction unmatched. The CDR3 is 14 residues long.

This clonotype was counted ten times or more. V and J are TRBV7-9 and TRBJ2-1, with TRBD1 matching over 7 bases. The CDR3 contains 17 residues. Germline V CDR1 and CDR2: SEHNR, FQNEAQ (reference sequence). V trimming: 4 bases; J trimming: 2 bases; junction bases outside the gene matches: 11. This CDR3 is CASSSQDRPETYNEQFF. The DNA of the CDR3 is TGTGCCAGCAGCTCCCAGGACAGGCCGGAAACCTACAATGAGCAGTTCTTC.

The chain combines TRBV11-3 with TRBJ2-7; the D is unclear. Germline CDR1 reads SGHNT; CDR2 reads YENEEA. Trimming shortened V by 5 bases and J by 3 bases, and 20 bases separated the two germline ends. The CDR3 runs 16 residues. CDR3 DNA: TGTGCCAGCAGCCCCGCGCCCCAAGGTCCCATCTACGAGCAGTACTTC. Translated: CASSPAPQGPIYEQYF. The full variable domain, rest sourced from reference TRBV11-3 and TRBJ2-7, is EAGVVQSPRYKIIEKKQPVAFWCNPISGHNTLYWYLQNLGQGPELLIRYENEEAVDDSQLPKDRFSAERLKGVDSTLKIQPAELGDSAVYLCASSPAPQGPIYEQYFGPGTRLTVT.

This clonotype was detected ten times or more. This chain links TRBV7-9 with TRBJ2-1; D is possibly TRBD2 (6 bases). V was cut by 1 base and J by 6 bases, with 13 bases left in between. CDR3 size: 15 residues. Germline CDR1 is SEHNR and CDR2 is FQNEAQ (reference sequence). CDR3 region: CASSLGAAGTNEQFF. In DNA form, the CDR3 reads TGTGCCAGCAGCTTAGGGGCCGCGGGAACCAATGAGCAGTTCTTC.

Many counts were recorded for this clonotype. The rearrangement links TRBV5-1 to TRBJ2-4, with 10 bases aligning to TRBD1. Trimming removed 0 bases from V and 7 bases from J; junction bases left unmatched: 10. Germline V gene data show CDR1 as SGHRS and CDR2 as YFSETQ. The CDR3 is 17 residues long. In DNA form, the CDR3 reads TGCGCCAGCAGCTTGGGTGGGGCGACAGGGGGCATGAACATTCAGTACTTC. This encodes CASSLGGATGGMNIQYF.

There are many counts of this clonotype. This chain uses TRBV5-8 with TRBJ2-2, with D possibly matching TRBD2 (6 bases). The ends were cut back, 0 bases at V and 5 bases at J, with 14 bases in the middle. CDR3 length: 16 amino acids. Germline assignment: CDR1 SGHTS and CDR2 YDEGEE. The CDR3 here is CASSLGLGSATGELFF. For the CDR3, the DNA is TGTGCCAGCAGCTTGGGACTAGGTTCGGCGACCGGGGAGCTGTTTTTT. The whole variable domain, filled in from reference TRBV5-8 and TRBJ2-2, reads EAGVTQSPTHLIKTRGQQATLRCSPISGHTSVYWYQQALGLGLQFLLWYDEGEERNRGNFPPRFSGRQFPNYSSELNVNALELEDSALYLCASSLGLGSATGELFFGEGSRLTVL.

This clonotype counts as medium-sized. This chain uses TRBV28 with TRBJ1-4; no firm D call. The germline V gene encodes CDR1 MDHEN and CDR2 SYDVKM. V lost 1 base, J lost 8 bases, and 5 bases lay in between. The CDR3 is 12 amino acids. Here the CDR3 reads CASSLFREKLFF. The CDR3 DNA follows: TGTGCCAGCAGTTTATTCAGGGAAAAACTGTTTTTT.

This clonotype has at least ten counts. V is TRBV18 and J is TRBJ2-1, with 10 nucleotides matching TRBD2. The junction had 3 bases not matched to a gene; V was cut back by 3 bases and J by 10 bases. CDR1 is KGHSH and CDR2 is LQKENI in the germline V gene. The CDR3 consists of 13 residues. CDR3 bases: TGTGCCAGCTCACCGGGACTAGCGAGAGAGCAGTTCTTC. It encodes CASSPGLAREQFF.

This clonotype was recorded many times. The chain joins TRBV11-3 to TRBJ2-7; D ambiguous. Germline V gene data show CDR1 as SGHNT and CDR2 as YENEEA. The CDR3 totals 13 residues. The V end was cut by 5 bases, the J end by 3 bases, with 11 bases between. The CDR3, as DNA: TGTGCCAGCAGCCCCCCCGCTCGCTACGAGCAGTACTTC. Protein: CASSPPARYEQYF.

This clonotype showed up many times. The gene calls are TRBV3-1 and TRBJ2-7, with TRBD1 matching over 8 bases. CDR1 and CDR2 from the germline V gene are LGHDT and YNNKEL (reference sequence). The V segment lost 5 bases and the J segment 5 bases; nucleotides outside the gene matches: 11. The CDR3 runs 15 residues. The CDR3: CASSERALDRDEQYF. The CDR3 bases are TGTGCCAGCAGCGAAAGGGCCCTGGACAGGGACGAGCAGTACTTC.

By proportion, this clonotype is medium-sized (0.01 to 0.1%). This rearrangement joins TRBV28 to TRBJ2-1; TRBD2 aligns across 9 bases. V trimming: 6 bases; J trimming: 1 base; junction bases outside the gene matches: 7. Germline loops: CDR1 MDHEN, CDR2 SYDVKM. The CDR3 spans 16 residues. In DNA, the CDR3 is TGTGCCAGCAGCAGGGCTAGCGGGAAGTCCTACAATGAGCAGTTCTTC. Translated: CASSRASGKSYNEQFF.

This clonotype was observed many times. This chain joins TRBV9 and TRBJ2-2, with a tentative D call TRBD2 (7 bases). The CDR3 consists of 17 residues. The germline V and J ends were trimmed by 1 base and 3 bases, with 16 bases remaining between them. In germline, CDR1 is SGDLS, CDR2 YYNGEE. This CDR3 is CASSVIFGGPDTGELFF. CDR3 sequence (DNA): TGTGCCAGCAGCGTAATTTTCGGGGGGCCGGACACCGGGGAGCTGTTTTTT. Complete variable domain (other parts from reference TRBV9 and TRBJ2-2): DSGVTQTPKHLITATGQRVTLRCSPRSGDLSVYWYQQSLDQGLQFLIQYYNGEERAKGNILERFSAQQFPDLHSELNLSSLELGDSALYFCASSVIFGGPDTGELFFGEGSRLTVL.

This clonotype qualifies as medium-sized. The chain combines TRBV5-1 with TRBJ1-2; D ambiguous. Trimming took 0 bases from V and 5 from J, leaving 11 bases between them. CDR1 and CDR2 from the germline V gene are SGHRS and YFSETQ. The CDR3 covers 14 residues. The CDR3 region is CASSLERGQYGYTF. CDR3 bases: TGCGCCAGCAGCTTGGAGCGAGGTCAATATGGCTACACCTTC.

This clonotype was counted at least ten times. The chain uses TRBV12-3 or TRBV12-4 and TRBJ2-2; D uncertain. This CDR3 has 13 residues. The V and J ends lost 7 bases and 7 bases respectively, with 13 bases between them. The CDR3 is CASNSEWGGELFF. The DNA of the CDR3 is TGTGCCAGCAACTCCGAGTGGGGCGGGGAGCTGTTTTTT.

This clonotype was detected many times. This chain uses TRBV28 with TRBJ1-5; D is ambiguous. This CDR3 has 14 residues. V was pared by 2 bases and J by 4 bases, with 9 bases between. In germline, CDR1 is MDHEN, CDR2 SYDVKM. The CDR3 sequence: CASSLGERNQPQHF. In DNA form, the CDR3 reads TGTGCCAGCAGTTTAGGAGAGAGGAATCAGCCCCAGCATTTT.

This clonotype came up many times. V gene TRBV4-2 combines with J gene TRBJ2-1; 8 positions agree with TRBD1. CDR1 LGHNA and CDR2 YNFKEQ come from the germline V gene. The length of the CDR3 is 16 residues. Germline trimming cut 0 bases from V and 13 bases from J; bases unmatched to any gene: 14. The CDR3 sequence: CASSQEAGGEPTAQFF. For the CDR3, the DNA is TGTGCCAGCAGCCAAGAGGCAGGGGGCGAACCAACGGCCCAGTTCTTC.

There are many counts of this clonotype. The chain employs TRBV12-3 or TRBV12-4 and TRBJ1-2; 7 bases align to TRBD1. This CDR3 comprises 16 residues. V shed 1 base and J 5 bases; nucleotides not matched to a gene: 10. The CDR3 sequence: CASSLVLAGGPYGYTF. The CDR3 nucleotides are TGTGCCAGCAGTTTAGTCTTGGCAGGGGGTCCTTATGGCTACACCTTC.

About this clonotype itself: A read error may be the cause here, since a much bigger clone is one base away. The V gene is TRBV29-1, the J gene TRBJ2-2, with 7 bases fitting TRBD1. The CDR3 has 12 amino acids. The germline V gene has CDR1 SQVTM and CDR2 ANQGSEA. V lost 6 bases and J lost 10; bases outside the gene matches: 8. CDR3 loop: CSVVQGSAELFF. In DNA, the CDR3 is TGCAGCGTCGTACAGGGGTCCGCGGAGCTGTTTTTT.

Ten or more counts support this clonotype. For the CDR3, the DNA is TGTGCCAGCAGTTTAGGGGCCGGATTGCCCTACACCTTC. Protein: CASSLGAGLPYTF. The chain uses TRBV27 and TRBJ1-2; tentative D call: TRBD1 (5 bases). The germline V gene has CDR1 MNHEY and CDR2 SMNVEV (reference sequence). The V gene lost 2 bases and the J gene lost 10 bases, with 14 bases spanning the gap. This CDR3 has 13 amino acids.

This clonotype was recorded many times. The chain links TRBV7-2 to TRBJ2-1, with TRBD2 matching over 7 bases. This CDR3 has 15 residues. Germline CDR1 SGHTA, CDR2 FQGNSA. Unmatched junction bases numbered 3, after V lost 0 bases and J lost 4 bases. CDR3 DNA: TGTGCCAGCAGCTTAGCGGGAGGGCCTTACAATGAGCAGTTCTTC. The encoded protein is CASSLAGGPYNEQFF.

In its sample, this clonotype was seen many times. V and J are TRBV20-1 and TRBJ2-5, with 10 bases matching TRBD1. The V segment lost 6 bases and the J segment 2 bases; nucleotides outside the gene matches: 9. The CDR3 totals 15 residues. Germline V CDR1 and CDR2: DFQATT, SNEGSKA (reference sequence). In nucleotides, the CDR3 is TGCAGTGCCCACTTCGGGACAGGGGTACAAGAGACCCAGTACTTC. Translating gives CSAHFGTGVQETQYF.

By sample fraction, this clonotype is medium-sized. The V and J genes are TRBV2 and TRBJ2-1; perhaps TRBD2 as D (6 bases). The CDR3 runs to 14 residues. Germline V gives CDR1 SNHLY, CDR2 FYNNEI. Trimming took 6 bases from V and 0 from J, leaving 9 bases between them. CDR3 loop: CASRGLRSYNEQFF. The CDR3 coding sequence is TGTGCCAGCAGGGGACTCCGCTCCTACAATGAGCAGTTCTTC.

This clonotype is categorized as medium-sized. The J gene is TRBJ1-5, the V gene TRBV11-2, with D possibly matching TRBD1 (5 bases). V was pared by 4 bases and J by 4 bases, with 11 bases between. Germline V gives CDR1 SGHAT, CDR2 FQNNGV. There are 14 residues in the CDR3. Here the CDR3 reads CASSSTTGNQPQHF. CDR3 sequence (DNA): TGTGCCAGCAGCTCAACTACAGGAAATCAGCCCCAGCATTTT.

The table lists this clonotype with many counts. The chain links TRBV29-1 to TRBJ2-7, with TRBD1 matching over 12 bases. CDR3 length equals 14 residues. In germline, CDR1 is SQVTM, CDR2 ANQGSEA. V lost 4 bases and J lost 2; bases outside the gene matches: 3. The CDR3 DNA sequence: TGCAGCGTTGGCCGGGACAGGGGGCCCTACGAGCAGTACTTC. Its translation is CSVGRDRGPYEQYF.

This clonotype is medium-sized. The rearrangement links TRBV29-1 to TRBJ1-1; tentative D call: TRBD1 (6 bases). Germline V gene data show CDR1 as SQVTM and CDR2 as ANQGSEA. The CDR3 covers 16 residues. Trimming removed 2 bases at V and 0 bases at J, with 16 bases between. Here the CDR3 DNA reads TGCAGCGTTGAACCCTGGCCGAGGGGGTTGAACACTGAAGCTTTCTTT. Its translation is CSVEPWPRGLNTEAFF.

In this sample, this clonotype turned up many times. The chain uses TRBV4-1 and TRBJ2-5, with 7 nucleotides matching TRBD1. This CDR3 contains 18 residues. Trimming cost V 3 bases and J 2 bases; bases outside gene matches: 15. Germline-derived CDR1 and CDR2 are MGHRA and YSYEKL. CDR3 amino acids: CASSQAGQVLRGQETQYF. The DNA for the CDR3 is TGCGCCAGCAGCCAGGCAGGACAGGTTCTGAGGGGACAAGAGACCCAGTACTTC.

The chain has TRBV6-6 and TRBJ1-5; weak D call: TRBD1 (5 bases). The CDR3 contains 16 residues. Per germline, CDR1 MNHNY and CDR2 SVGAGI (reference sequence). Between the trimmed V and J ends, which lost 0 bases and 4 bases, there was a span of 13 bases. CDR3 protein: CASSYSRQGLNQPQHF. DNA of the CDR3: TGTGCCAGCAGTTACTCGAGGCAGGGTCTAAATCAGCCCCAGCATTTT.

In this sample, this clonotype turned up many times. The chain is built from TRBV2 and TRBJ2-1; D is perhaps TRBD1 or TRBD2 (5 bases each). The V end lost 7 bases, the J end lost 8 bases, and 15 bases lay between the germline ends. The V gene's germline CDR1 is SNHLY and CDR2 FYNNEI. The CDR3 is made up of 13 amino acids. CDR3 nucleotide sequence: TGTGCCAGCATGGGGGAGTGGGTCTATGAGCAGTTCTTC. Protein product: CASMGEWVYEQFF. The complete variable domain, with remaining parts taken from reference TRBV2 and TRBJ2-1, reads EPEVTQTPSHQVTQMGQEVILRCVPISNHLYFYWYRQILGQKVEFLVSFYNNEISEKSEIFDDQFSVERPDGSNFTLKIRSTKLEDSAMYFCASMGEWVYEQFFGPGTRLTVL.

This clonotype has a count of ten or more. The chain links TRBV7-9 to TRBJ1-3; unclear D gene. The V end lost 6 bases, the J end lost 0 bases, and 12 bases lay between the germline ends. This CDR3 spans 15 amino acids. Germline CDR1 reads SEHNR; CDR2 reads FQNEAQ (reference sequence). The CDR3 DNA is TGTGCCAGCAGTGATTCGGGAGGCTCTGGAAACACCATATATTTT. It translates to CASSDSGGSGNTIYF.